These 26 T cell receptor beta chains originate from one sample sequenced in a study of metastatic and nonmetastatic thyroid tumors (dated by TCRdb to 2019 to 2021). The library was built by means of PCR. Sequenced using an Illumina HiSeq 4000. TCRdb handled the public reads itself, with Q25 trimming in fastp and clone calling in MiXCR, and kept productive beta chains. Recorded for this sample are over 10,000 clones; under 30% of them occurred a single time. The ten largest make up about 20% of the sample. None of the patients had been given any treatment before thyroid surgery. Sequenced sample: tumor tissue. These receptors were obtained from a female donor with papillary thyroid cancer or a benign thyroid nodule (not recorded which). Some clones in this sample may be carry-over from other donors' samples.

The V and J genes are TRBV6-1 and TRBJ1-2; 11 nucleotides line up with TRBD1. Looked up from germline, CDR1 is MNHNS and CDR2 is SASEGT. V trimming: 4 bases; J trimming: 3 bases; junction bases outside the gene matches: 1. The CDR3 sequence is 14 residues long. This chain's CDR3 is CASSGTGGDYGYTF. In nucleotides, the CDR3 is TGTGCCAGCAGTGGGACAGGGGGCGACTATGGCTACACCTTC.

By share, this clone ranks as medium-sized. The V and J genes are TRBV7-6 and TRBJ2-7, with D unclear. The V and J ends lost 4 bases and 2 bases respectively, with 12 bases between them. Germline V gene lookup returns CDR1 SGHVS and CDR2 FNYEAQ. The CDR3 has 14 amino acids. The CDR3 nucleotides read TGTGCCAGCAGCTCAAAGTTAAGGACCTACGAGCAGTACTTC. Protein product: CASSSKLRTYEQYF.

This clone rates as medium-sized. The chain links TRBV2 to TRBJ2-7; no firm D call. The CDR3 contains 14 residues. The ends were cut back, 5 bases at V and 6 bases at J, with 17 bases in the middle. In germline, CDR1 is SNHLY, CDR2 FYNNEI. In DNA form, the CDR3 reads TGTGCCAGCAGTCCAATGGGAAGAGGTCCCGAGCAGTACTTC. Residues: CASSPMGRGPEQYF.

In its sample, this clone was seen once. The V gene is TRBV11-3, the J gene TRBJ2-2; D uncertain. Trimming took 1 base from V and 1 from J, leaving 4 bases between them. The germline V gene has CDR1 SGHNT and CDR2 YENEEA. The CDR3 runs 14 residues. The CDR3 spells CASSLGQNTGELFF. The CDR3 DNA reads as TGTGCCAGCAGCTTAGGACAGAACACCGGGGAGCTGTTTTTT.

This clone was counted only a few times. This sequence joins TRBV12-3 or TRBV12-4 and TRBJ2-1; D possibly corresponds to TRBD2 (6 bases). This CDR3 spans 15 amino acids. With 5 bases removed from V and 10 bases from J, the gap between germline ends came to 21 bases. The CDR3: CASSHTSTRDGEQFF. The CDR3 region has the DNA TGTGCCAGCAGTCACACTAGCACACGGGACGGGGAGCAGTTCTTC.

The sample holds many counts of this clone. V usage is TRBV10-3 and J usage is TRBJ1-2; D is ambiguous. Between the trimmed V and J ends, which lost 6 bases and 7 bases, there was a span of 21 bases. The CDR3 totals 15 residues. Germline loops: CDR1 ENHRY, CDR2 SYGVKD. The CDR3 DNA sequence: TGTGCCATCAGGGTCCCGGGCAGGCCTGAAGGTGGCTACACCTTC. It yields the protein CAIRVPGRPEGGYTF.

The J gene is TRBJ2-1, the V gene TRBV30; either TRBD1 or TRBD2 may fit D (5 bases each). Per germline, CDR1 GTSNPN and CDR2 SVGIG (reference sequence). The CDR3 covers 14 residues. Trimming cost V 6 bases and J 5 bases, with 17 bases left between them. CDR3 DNA: TGTGCCTGTTCAGGGCTAGCAGGTAACAATGAGCAGTTCTTC. This sequence encodes CACSGLAGNNEQFF.

The chain couples TRBV7-8 to TRBJ1-1; D possibly corresponds to TRBD1 (5 bases). The CDR3 runs 14 residues. Trimming left V 6 bases short and J 5 bases short, with 16 bases between. CDR1 and CDR2 from the germline V gene are SGHVS and FQNEAQ. The CDR3 here is CASRIGGVETEAFF. The CDR3 region has the DNA TGTGCCAGCAGGATTGGGGGGGTCGAGACTGAAGCTTTCTTT.

This clone has a count of ten or more. This rearrangement joins TRBV5-1 to TRBJ2-7; TRBD1 agrees at 10 bases. The CDR3 covers 14 residues. Germline CDR1 is SGHRS and CDR2 is YFSETQ. The junction had 5 bases not matched to a gene; V was cut back by 3 bases and J by 5 bases. The CDR3 DNA reads TGCGCCAGCAGCTATCGACAGGGGGCGGACGAGCAGTACTTC. Protein: CASSYRQGADEQYF. Together with reference TRBV5-1 and TRBJ2-7, the CDR3 gives the full variable domain: KAGVTQTPRYLIKTRGQQVTLSCSPISGHRSVSWYQQTPGQGLQFLFEYFSETQRNKGNFPGRFSGRQFSNSRSEMNVSTLELGDSALYLCASSYRQGADEQYFGPGTRLTVT.

This clone was seen at least ten times. This sample also contains other DNA sequences that code for the same CDR3. This rearrangement joins TRBV15 to TRBJ2-3; 7 bases line up with TRBD2. Germline trimming cut 5 bases from V and 2 bases from J; bases unmatched to any gene: 7. The CDR3 sequence is 15 residues long. CDR1 and CDR2 from the germline V gene are LNHNV and YYDKDF (reference sequence). CDR3 residues: CATSLGGGATDTQYF. The CDR3, as DNA: TGTGCCACCAGCCTGGGGGGAGGGGCCACAGATACGCAGTATTTT. The full variable domain, completed using reference TRBV15 and TRBJ2-3, is DAMVIQNPRYQVTQFGKPVTLSCSQTLNHNVMYWYQQKSSQAPKLLFHYYDKDFNNEADTPDNFQSRRPNTSFCFLDIRSPGLGDTAMYLCATSLGGGATDTQYFGPGTRLTVL.

This clone showed up many times. The V gene is TRBV7-9, the J gene TRBJ1-4; D is ambiguous. Germline V lookup: CDR1 SEHNR, CDR2 FQNEAQ (reference sequence). The CDR3 length is 14 residues. V was shortened by 0 bases and J by 6 bases, with 8 bases between the two germline ends. This CDR3 is CASSLAGGDEKLFF. The CDR3 DNA sequence: TGTGCCAGCAGCTTAGCAGGTGGTGATGAAAAACTGTTTTTT.

This clone counts as medium-sized. The J gene is TRBJ1-2, the V gene TRBV19; TRBD1 matches at 10 bases. Per germline, CDR1 LNHDA and CDR2 SQIVND (reference sequence). This CDR3 region has 14 residues. J lost 4 bases, V lost 9 bases, and 8 bases had no gene match. The CDR3 DNA is TGTGCCAGCAGACAGGGGGCGGAGGCCTATGGCTACACCTTC. Encoded protein: CASRQGAEAYGYTF.

The chain combines TRBV11-2 with TRBJ2-7; D is ambiguous. Germline CDR1 reads SGHAT; CDR2 reads FQNNGV. V was pared by 5 bases and J by 3 bases, with 17 bases between. The CDR3 spans 15 residues. This chain's CDR3 is CASSRSTPSFYEQYF. The CDR3 DNA follows: TGTGCCAGCAGCCGAAGCACACCCTCATTCTACGAGCAGTACTTC.

This clone was found many times. V is TRBV4-1 and J is TRBJ2-1; 9 bases are a match to TRBD1. V was clipped by 6 bases and J by 7 bases; unmatched bases: 10. This CDR3 has 15 residues. Germline CDR1 is MGHRA and CDR2 is YSYEKL. CDR3 bases: TGCGCCAGCAGACACGGACAGGGGTTAATAAATGAGCAGTTCTTC. It is translated as CASRHGQGLINEQFF.

By sample fraction, this clone is medium-sized. The chain carries TRBV10-1 and TRBJ2-3; D unresolved. Germline loops: CDR1 WNHNN, CDR2 SYGVQD (reference sequence). This CDR3 has 11 amino acids. Trimming left V 4 bases short and J 5 bases short, with 4 bases between. CDR3 nucleotides: TGCGCCAGCAGTGGGGGAGATACGCAGTATTTT. It yields the protein CASSGGDTQYF.

This clone was seen ten or more times. The chain employs TRBV3-1 and TRBJ1-5, with D hard to call. There are 14 residues in the CDR3. Trimming took 1 base from V and 3 from J, leaving 7 bases between them. Germline V gives CDR1 LGHDT, CDR2 YNNKEL (reference sequence). This CDR3 reads CASSQGSHNQPQHF. Here the CDR3 DNA reads TGTGCCAGCAGCCAAGGATCGCACAATCAGCCCCAGCATTTT.

CDR3 sequence: CAINKLVRGSCGYTF. The CDR3 coding sequence is TGTGCCATTAATAAATTAGTCAGGGGGAGTTGTGGCTACACCTTC. The V gene is TRBV19, the J gene TRBJ1-2; 7 bases are a match to TRBD1. V was clipped by 10 bases and J by 7 bases; unmatched bases: 18. Per germline, CDR1 LNHDA and CDR2 SQIVND (reference sequence). CDR3 length: 15 residues.

This clone was picked up many times. V is TRBV24-1 and J is TRBJ1-1, with TRBD1 as a possible D gene (5 bases). V was shortened by 1 base and J by 6 bases, with 8 bases between the two germline ends. The CDR3 consists of 13 residues. Germline assignment: CDR1 KGHDR and CDR2 SFDVKD. The CDR3, as DNA: TGTGCCACCAGTGATTTCCGGACATCTGAAGCTTTCTTT. Amino acids: CATSDFRTSEAFF.

The chain joins TRBV28 to TRBJ2-7; D is perhaps TRBD1 or TRBD2 (6 bases each). V gave up 3 bases and J gave up 2 bases, with 8 bases separating them. Looked up from germline, CDR1 is MDHEN and CDR2 is SYDVKM. This CDR3 spans 13 amino acids. The CDR3 nucleotides read TGTGCCAGCAGTTTGAGGGGGGCCTACGAGCAGTACTTC. Translating gives CASSLRGAYEQYF.

The CDR3 DNA reads TGTGCCAGCACCCAGGGAACGACCTACGAGCAGTACTTC. It encodes CASTQGTTYEQYF. The V call is TRBV5-5, the J call TRBJ2-7; D is possibly TRBD1 (5 bases). The length of the CDR3 is 13 residues. Trimming cost V 6 bases and J 2 bases, with 12 bases left between them. The germline V gene has CDR1 SGHKS and CDR2 YYEKEE (reference sequence).

This clone was recorded many times. One junction end disagrees with the germline gene, perhaps due to a read error. The CDR3 spells CAGSLTGTGAYEQYF. The CDR3 nucleotides read TGTGCCGGCAGTTTAACCGGGACAGGAGCCTACGAGCAGTACTTC. V is TRBV28 and J is TRBJ2-7, with TRBD1 identical over 8 bases. CDR1 and CDR2 (germline): MDHEN, SYDVKM. This CDR3 has 15 residues. Variable domain in full (rest from reference TRBV28 and TRBJ2-7): DVKVTQSSRYLVKRTGEKVFLECVQDMDHENMFWYRQDPGLGLRLIYFSYDVKMKEKGDIPEGYSVSREKKERFSLILESASTNQTSMYLCAGSLTGTGAYEQYFGPGTRLTVT.

This clone was seen more than once but under ten times. The chain employs TRBV6-9 and TRBJ1-5, with D perhaps matching TRBD1 (6 bases). There are 16 residues in the CDR3. V dropped 2 bases and J dropped 7 bases, with 18 bases sitting between them. The germline gives CDR1 MNHGY, CDR2 SVAAGI. CDR3 loop: CASSYSWGAERQPQHF. CDR3 coding DNA: TGTGCCAGCAGTTATAGCTGGGGGGCAGAGCGCCAGCCCCAGCATTTT.

In this sample, this clone turned up a few times. The chain couples TRBV6-2 or TRBV6-3 to TRBJ1-5; D gene uncertain. There are 13 residues in the CDR3. V lost 5 bases and J 7 bases, leaving 12 bases between the germline ends. The germline CDR1 and CDR2 sequences are MNHEY and SVGEGT. CDR3 bases: TGTGCCAGCAGTCCGTGGAGAGGCCAGCCCCAGCATTTT. Residues: CASSPWRGQPQHF.

The sample holds a few counts of this clone. A read error may account for a junction end that differs from germline. In DNA form, the CDR3 reads TGCGCCAGCAGTCAAGGCGACAGGGATGGAGGCTCACCCCTCCACTTT. Encoded protein: CASSQGDRDGGSPLHF. V gene TRBV4-1 combines with J gene TRBJ1-6, with 7 bases matching TRBD1. This CDR3 contains 16 residues. Germline loops: CDR1 MGHRA, CDR2 YSYEKL.

By share, this clone counts as medium-sized. The rearrangement joins TRBV6-1 to TRBJ1-1, with a weak D call TRBD1 (5 bases). Germline CDR1 and CDR2: MNHNS and SASEGT. The V and J ends lost 3 bases and 1 base respectively, with 15 bases between them. This CDR3 is built from 16 residues. CDR3 DNA sequence: TGTGCCAGCAGTGATACCCTACTGGGGGGGAACACTGAAGCTTTCTTT. Its protein product is CASSDTLLGGNTEAFF.

By sample fraction, this clone is medium-sized. The chain uses TRBV6-1 and TRBJ1-2; 8 nucleotides match TRBD1. The length of the CDR3 is 13 residues. The ends lost 4 bases at V and 4 bases at J; junction bases unmatched: 2. Germline V gives CDR1 MNHNS, CDR2 SASEGT. The CDR3 is CASSGQGSYGYTF. The CDR3 DNA reads as TGTGCCAGCAGTGGACAGGGGAGCTATGGCTACACCTTC.